The 20 T cell receptor beta chains below all came from one sample that was sequenced in a study of T cell changes during pregnancy in multiple sclerosis. Sequenced by immunoSEQ multiplex PCR; TCRdb stores in-frame clones only, minus some. The sample carries around 44,000 clones, approximately 92% recorded once. Sequencing was carried out using peripheral blood. These receptors originate from a female donor with multiple sclerosis, enrolled in a pregnancy study.

The chain joins TRBV28 to TRBJ1-1; D is ambiguous. V lost 11 bases and J 4 bases, leaving 11 bases between the germline ends. Germline CDR1 reads MDHEN; CDR2 reads SYDVKM. The CDR3 has 11 amino acids. The DNA for the CDR3 is TGTGCCGCTACCAGACCCACTGAAGCTTTCTTT. The encoded protein is CAATRPTEAFF.

This chain links TRBV7-2 with TRBJ2-6, with TRBD1 as a possible D gene (6 bases). The germline V and J ends were trimmed by 6 bases and 0 bases, with 15 bases remaining between them. The CDR3 length is 17 residues. Germline V gene sequence: CDR1 SGHTA, CDR2 FQGNSA. The CDR3 DNA reads TGTGCCAGCAGTTCCCCCGGACAGACCTCTGGGGCCAACGTCCTGACTTTC. Its translation is CASSSPGQTSGANVLTF.

CDR3 sequence: CASSSLTGAQETQYF. The CDR3, as DNA: TGCGCCAGCAGCTCCCTGACAGGAGCCCAAGAGACCCAGTACTTC. The J gene is TRBJ2-5, the V gene TRBV5-1; possibly TRBD1 for D (6 bases). CDR3 length: 15 residues. V was clipped by 3 bases and J by 1 base, with 13 bases between them. Germline V lookup: CDR1 SGHRS, CDR2 YFSETQ.

The genes are TRBV10-3 and TRBJ2-2; 9 bases fit TRBD1. This CDR3 contains 17 residues. Germline CDR1 reads ENHRY; CDR2 reads SYGVKD. Unmatched junction bases numbered 5, after V lost 0 bases and J lost 3 bases. Here the CDR3 reads CAISESTGQGYTGELFF. The CDR3 nucleotides read TGTGCCATCAGTGAGTCGACCGGACAGGGGTACACCGGGGAGCTGTTTTTT.

This clone has only one observation. The genes are TRBV2 and TRBJ2-2, with TRBD2 identical over 8 bases. Germline CDR1 SNHLY, CDR2 FYNNEI. This CDR3 contains 14 residues. V shed 8 bases, J shed 2 bases, and the junction held 4 bases outside the gene matches. The CDR3 spells CASRLAINTGELFF. In DNA form, the CDR3 reads TGTGCCAGCCGACTAGCGATCAACACCGGGGAGCTGTTTTTT.

This clone was seen only a few times. The chain joins TRBV29-1 to TRBJ2-7; D tentatively reads TRBD1 or TRBD2 (6 bases each). Trimming pared 7 bases from V and 5 bases from J, leaving 15 bases between. Germline-derived CDR1 and CDR2 are SQVTM and ANQGSEA. This CDR3 has 12 residues. CDR3 nucleotides: TGCAGCGCCGAGGTCGGGGGCCACGAGCAGTACTTC. It codes for CSAEVGGHEQYF.

The chain has TRBV5-1 and TRBJ1-1; D uncertain. The germline V gene has CDR1 SGHRS and CDR2 YFSETQ. Deletions cut 3 bases from V and 6 bases from J, with 12 bases between. The CDR3 contains 13 residues. The DNA for the CDR3 is TGCGCCAGCAGCTCCGGGTACATAGCTGAAGCTTTCTTT. Protein product: CASSSGYIAEAFF.

V and J are TRBV7-3 and TRBJ2-2, with D perhaps assigned TRBD1 or TRBD2 (5 bases each). Germline V gene data show CDR1 as SGHTA and CDR2 as FQGTGA. This CDR3 comprises 14 residues. Trimming shortened V by 5 bases and J by 4 bases, and 11 bases separated the two germline ends. The CDR3, as DNA: TGTGCCAGCAGCCGGGACGCTATCACCGGGGAGCTGTTTTTT. Translated: CASSRDAITGELFF.

This chain links TRBV6-5 with TRBJ2-7; D is possibly TRBD2 (6 bases). The CDR3 consists of 15 residues. V was shortened by 0 bases and J by 3 bases, with 12 bases between the two germline ends. The germline V gene encodes CDR1 MNHEY and CDR2 SVGAGI. The DNA of the CDR3 is TGTGCCAGCAGTTACTCGTCTCTAGCGCTCTACGAGCAGTACTTC. Translating gives CASSYSSLALYEQYF.

This chain links TRBV21-1 with TRBJ2-5. TRBV21-1 is a documented pseudogene. The CDR3 spans 16 residues. The CDR3 protein is CASRLPGRRYQETQYF. The DNA of the CDR3 is TGTGCCAGCAGACTCCCGGGACGGCGGTACCAAGAGACCCAGTACTTC.

The CDR3 DNA sequence: TGTGCCAGCAGTTTGGGCCGTTCCTACGAGCAGTACTTC. This translates into CASSLGRSYEQYF. The chain links TRBV27 to TRBJ2-7; no reliable D call. The CDR3 consists of 13 residues. Germline values: CDR1 MNHEY, CDR2 SMNVEV (reference sequence). Trimming took off 3 bases at V and 1 base at J, with 7 bases between the two ends.

This chain links TRBV7-9 with TRBJ1-1; TRBD1 agrees at 8 bases. Germline trimming cut 3 bases from V and 4 bases from J; bases unmatched to any gene: 10. The germline V gene has CDR1 SEHNR and CDR2 FQNEAQ (reference sequence). The CDR3 loop spans 16 amino acids. In DNA, the CDR3 is TGTGCCAGCAGCTTTGCCCAGGGGGCGCGAGGCACTGAAGCTTTCTTT. Its protein is CASSFAQGARGTEAFF.

The J gene is TRBJ2-3, the V gene TRBV5-4, with 8 bases fitting TRBD1. The CDR3 is made up of 16 amino acids. Germline lookup yields CDR1 SGHNT and CDR2 YYREEE (reference sequence). V lost 0 bases, J lost 6 bases, and 9 bases stayed unmatched. Here the CDR3 reads CASSLALGRGPDTQYF. CDR3 nucleotide sequence: TGTGCCAGCAGCTTGGCCTTAGGCAGGGGGCCCGATACGCAGTATTTT.

The genes are TRBV10-3 and TRBJ2-7; possible D gene TRBD1, 6 bases. This CDR3 contains 15 residues. Trimming removed 3 bases from V and 2 bases from J, with 14 bases in between. The germline gives CDR1 ENHRY, CDR2 SYGVKD. The CDR3 DNA sequence: TGTGCCATCAGTGACAGGTGGACAGTCCCCTACGAGCAGTACTTC. It translates to CAISDRWTVPYEQYF.

The chain is built from TRBV11-1 and TRBJ1-1, with 8 bases fitting TRBD1. V lost 7 bases to trimming and J lost 6 bases; unmatched junction nucleotides: 16. Germline V lookup: CDR1 SGHAT, CDR2 FQDESV (reference sequence). CDR3 length: 16 amino acids. DNA for the CDR3: TGTGCCAGCACCAAATCCGGGCAGGGGGCGAGCTCTGAAGCTTTCTTT. Residues: CASTKSGQGASSEAFF. The full variable domain, its missing parts supplied by reference TRBV11-1 and TRBJ1-1, is EAEVAQSPRYKITEKSQAVAFWCDPISGHATLYWYRQILGQGPELLVQFQDESVVDDSQLPKDRFSAERLKGVDSTLKIQPAELGDSAMYLCASTKSGQGASSEAFFGQGTRLTVV.

The V and J genes are TRBV5-4 and TRBJ1-4; D might be TRBD1 (5 bases). CDR1 SGHNT and CDR2 YYREEE come from the germline V gene (reference sequence). Trimming stripped 4 bases from V and 5 bases from J, with 12 bases between. The CDR3 has 14 amino acids. This CDR3 is CASSLRDGNEKLFF. The CDR3 DNA reads TGTGCCAGCAGCCTCCGGGACGGGAATGAAAAACTGTTTTTT.

This clone appeared a few times. This chain links TRBV7-9 with TRBJ2-3; the match to TRBD2 covers 10 bases. Trimming at V came to 5 bases and at J to 0 bases, leaving 5 bases not matched to a gene. Germline CDR1 and CDR2: SEHNR and FQNEAQ (reference sequence). This CDR3 is 16 amino acids long. Here the CDR3 DNA reads TGTGCCAGCAGCCCGGGACTAGCGCCTAGCACAGATACGCAGTATTTT. Amino acids: CASSPGLAPSTDTQYF.

This clone was recorded only once. CDR3 sequence reads: CASSLVLAEQTQYF. In nucleotides, the CDR3 is TGCGCCAGCAGCTTGGTTCTAGCGGAACAGACCCAGTACTTC. The chain couples TRBV5-1 to TRBJ2-5, with 7 bases matching TRBD2. The trim removed 0 bases at V and 6 bases at J, leaving 5 bases unmatched. Germline CDR1 SGHRS, CDR2 YFSETQ. The CDR3 is 14 residues long. The variable domain in full, with the rest retrieved from reference TRBV5-1 and TRBJ2-5, is KAGVTQTPRYLIKTRGQQVTLSCSPISGHRSVSWYQQTPGQGLQFLFEYFSETQRNKGNFPGRFSGRQFSNSRSEMNVSTLELGDSALYLCASSLVLAEQTQYFGPGTRLLVL.

The chain joins TRBV4-1 to TRBJ2-2; D is unclear. Germline loops: CDR1 MGHRA, CDR2 YSYEKL. Trimming took 3 bases from V and 5 from J, leaving 4 bases between them. CDR3 length: 12 residues. The CDR3 coding sequence is TGCGCCAGCAGCCACCGTACCGGGGAGCTGTTTTTT. This translates into CASSHRTGELFF.

The chain employs TRBV5-6 and TRBJ1-5, with no clear D. V was pared by 0 bases and J by 1 base, with 8 bases between. Germline CDR1 reads SGHDT; CDR2 reads YYEEEE. CDR3 length equals 15 residues. The CDR3 loop reads CASSLGAMSNQPQHF. For the CDR3, the DNA is TGTGCCAGCAGCTTGGGGGCCATGAGCAATCAGCCCCAGCATTTT.